This T cell receptor (beta chain) was identified during a study of technical replicates of blood from several donors (dated by TCRdb to the late 2010s). The CDR3 contains 18 residues, cysteine and phenylalanine counted. Only the CDR3 part of the read is kept: 54 bases, read in frame from the first base. The V end gives up 0 bases and the J end 1 base, leaving 9 bases in the junction not matched to a gene. CDR1 is given as SGHDT and CDR2 as YYEEEE, both from the germline V gene. In regard to this clone: Its antigen is not yet known. Base qualities are not recorded, but no much larger clone differs from it by a single base.

The protocol used for the library was the immunoSEQ multiplex PCR assay. TCRdb provides this immuneACCESS table in a form limited to in-frame rearrangements. Some clones are lacking; in checked studies, under half of them reflect an unresolved V gene, and why the rest are absent is not known. For this sample there are about 78,000 clones; 90% to 95% appear just once. Of the sample, roughly 0.37% falls within the top ten clones. Material for sequencing was T cells isolated from PBMCs. The rearranged chain carries TRBV5-6 and TRBJ2-7, and 11 bases in between align with TRBD2. The origin of this receptor is a human donor in good health. The CDR3 reads as follows: CASSLVGSGRAWSYEQYF. The sequenced DNA is TGTGCCAGCAGCTTGGTCGGTAGCGGGAGGGCCTGGTCCTACGAGCAGTACTTC.